This T cell receptor (beta chain) was recorded in a study of T cells of healthy individuals. In its sample, this clonotype was seen many times. TCRdb analysed the 5' RACE reads with MiXCR anew, one entry per CDR3 protein. The data contain under 70,000 distinct CDR3 sequences, about 14% of them singletons. This receptor was obtained from a human donor in good health.

DNA for the CDR3: TGTGCCAGCAGCTTAGCGGGCTACTATGGCTACACCTTC. Protein product: CASSLAGYYGYTF. The chain employs TRBV7-9 and TRBJ1-2; D not resolved. The CDR3 covers 13 residues. The V end lost 0 bases, the J end lost 3 bases, and 5 bases lay between the germline ends. Germline assignment: CDR1 SEHNR and CDR2 FQNEAQ (reference sequence).